This T cell receptor (beta chain) was recorded in a study of CD8 T cells in Susac syndrome. CD8+ and CD4+ T cells were negatively isolated; TEMRA cells were FACS-enriched. The CDR3 sequence is 15 residues long. V lost 1 base to trimming and J lost 1 base, with 8 bases between them. The V gene's germline CDR1 is LGHDT and CDR2 YNNKEL (reference sequence). The RNA input was about 0.45 to 1 ug, and it was reverse transcribed with random hexamers. The method of amplification for TCR beta CDR3 was immunoSEQ multiplex PCR, covering 54 Vbeta and 13 Jbeta. One entry per CDR3 protein results from TCRdb running MiXCR on the immunoSEQ multiplex PCR reads. The sample yields about 130,000 distinct CDR3 sequences, around 96% seen once.

The rearrangement links TRBV3-1 to TRBJ2-1; D remains ambiguous. The source is a human donor in good health. The specimen was CD4+ T cells from PBMCs. Here the CDR3 reads CASSQARHSYNEQFF. CDR3 sequence (DNA): TGTGCCAGCAGCCAAGCGCGGCATTCCTACAATGAGCAGTTCTTC.